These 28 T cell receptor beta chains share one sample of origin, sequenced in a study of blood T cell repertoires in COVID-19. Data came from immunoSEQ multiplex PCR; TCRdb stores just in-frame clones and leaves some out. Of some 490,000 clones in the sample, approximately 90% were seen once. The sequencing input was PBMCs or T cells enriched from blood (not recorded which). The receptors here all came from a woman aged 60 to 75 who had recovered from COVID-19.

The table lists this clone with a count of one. CDR3 in amino acids: CSASGQGTGGSTDTQYF. CDR3 in DNA: TGCAGTGCTAGTGGACAGGGGACGGGGGGTTCCACAGATACGCAGTATTTT. The chain has TRBV20-1 and TRBJ2-3, with 9 bases fitting TRBD1. Trimming removed 3 bases from V and 2 bases from J; junction bases left unmatched: 12. The germline CDR1 and CDR2 sequences are DFQATT and SNEGSKA (reference sequence). The CDR3 loop spans 17 amino acids.

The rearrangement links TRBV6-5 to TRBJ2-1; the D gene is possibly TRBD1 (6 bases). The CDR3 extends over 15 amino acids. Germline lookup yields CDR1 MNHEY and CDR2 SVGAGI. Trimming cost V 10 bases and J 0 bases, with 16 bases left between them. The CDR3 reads CAILDRFRSYNEQFF. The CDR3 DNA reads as TGTGCCATCCTTGACAGGTTCCGCTCCTACAATGAGCAGTTCTTC.

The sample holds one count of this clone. CDR3 loop: CASSQGTARSNQPQHF. The CDR3 region has the DNA TGTGCCAGCAGCCAAGGGACAGCTCGAAGCAATCAGCCCCAGCATTTT. The chain couples TRBV3-1 (or the pseudogene TRBV3-2) to TRBJ1-5, with D perhaps TRBD1 (6 bases). This CDR3 has 16 amino acids. Germline V CDR1 and CDR2: LGHDT, YNNKEL (reference sequence). V was pared by 1 base and J by 1 base, with 11 bases between.

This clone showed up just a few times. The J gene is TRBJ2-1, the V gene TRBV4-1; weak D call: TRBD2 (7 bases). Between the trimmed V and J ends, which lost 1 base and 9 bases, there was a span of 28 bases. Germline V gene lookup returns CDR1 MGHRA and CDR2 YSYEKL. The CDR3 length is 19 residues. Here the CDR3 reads CASSQGFGWSRGGRGEQFF. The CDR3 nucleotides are TGCGCCAGCAGCCAAGGGTTCGGTTGGTCGCGCGGGGGCCGGGGTGAGCAGTTCTTC.

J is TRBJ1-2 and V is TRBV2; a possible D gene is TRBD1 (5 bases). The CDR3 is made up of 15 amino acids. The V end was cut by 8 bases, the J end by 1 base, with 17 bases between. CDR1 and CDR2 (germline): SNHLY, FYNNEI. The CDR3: CASLPPQVFNYGYTF. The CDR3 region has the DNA TGTGCCAGCCTACCACCACAGGTTTTTAACTATGGCTACACCTTC.

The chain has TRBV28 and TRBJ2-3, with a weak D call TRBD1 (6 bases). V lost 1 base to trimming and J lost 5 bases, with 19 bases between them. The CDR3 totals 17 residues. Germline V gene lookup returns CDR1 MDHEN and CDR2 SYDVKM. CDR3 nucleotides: TGTGCCAGCAGTTTATTCAGTGGCAGGGGAACGAGAGATACGCAGTATTTT. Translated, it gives CASSLFSGRGTRDTQYF.

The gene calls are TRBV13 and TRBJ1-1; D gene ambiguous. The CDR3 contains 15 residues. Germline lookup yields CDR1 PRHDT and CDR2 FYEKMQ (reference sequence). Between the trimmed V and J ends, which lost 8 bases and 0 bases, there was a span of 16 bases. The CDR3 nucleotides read TGTGCCAGCCTCCCCGCCGGTAATCTGAACACTGAAGCTTTCTTT. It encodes CASLPAGNLNTEAFF.

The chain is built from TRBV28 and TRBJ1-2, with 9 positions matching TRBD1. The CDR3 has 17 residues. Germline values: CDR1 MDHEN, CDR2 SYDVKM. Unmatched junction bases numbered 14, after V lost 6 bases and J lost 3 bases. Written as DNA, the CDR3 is TGTGCCAGCAGGGCAACGACAGGGGGACGGTATGACTATGGCTACACCTTC. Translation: CASRATTGGRYDYGYTF.

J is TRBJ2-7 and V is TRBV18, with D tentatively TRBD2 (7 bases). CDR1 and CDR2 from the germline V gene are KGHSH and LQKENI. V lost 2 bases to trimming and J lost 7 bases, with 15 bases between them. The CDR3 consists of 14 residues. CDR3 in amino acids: CASSPDQQGGEQYF. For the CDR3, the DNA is TGTGCCAGCTCACCAGACCAACAGGGAGGGGAGCAGTACTTC. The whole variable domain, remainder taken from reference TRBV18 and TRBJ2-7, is NAGVMQNPRHLVRRRGQEARLRCSPMKGHSHVYWYRQLPEEGLKFMVYLQKENIIDESGMPKERFSAEFPKEGPSILRIQQVVRGDSAAYFCASSPDQQGGEQYFGPGTRLTVT.

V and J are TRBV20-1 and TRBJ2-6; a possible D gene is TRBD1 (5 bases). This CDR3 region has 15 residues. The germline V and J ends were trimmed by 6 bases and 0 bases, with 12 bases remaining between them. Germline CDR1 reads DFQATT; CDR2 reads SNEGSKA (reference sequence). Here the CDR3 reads CSASGHPSGANVLTF. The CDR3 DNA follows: TGCAGTGCCAGTGGACATCCCTCTGGGGCCAACGTCCTGACTTTC.

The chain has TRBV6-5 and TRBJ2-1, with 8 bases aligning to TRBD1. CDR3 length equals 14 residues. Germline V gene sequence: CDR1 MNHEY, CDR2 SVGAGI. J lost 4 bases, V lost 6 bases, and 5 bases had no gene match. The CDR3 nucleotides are TGTGCCAGCAGGAGGACAGGGATTTACAATGAGCAGTTCTTC. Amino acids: CASRRTGIYNEQFF.

CDR3: CASSYGLGGYDEQFF. CDR3 coding DNA: TGTGCCAGCAGCTACGGACTAGGGGGGTATGATGAGCAGTTCTTC. The chain uses TRBV11-3 and TRBJ2-1, with D possibly being TRBD2 (7 bases). Trimming cost V 4 bases and J 8 bases, with 18 bases left between them. CDR1 and CDR2 from the germline V gene are SGHNT and YENEEA. The CDR3 contains 15 residues.

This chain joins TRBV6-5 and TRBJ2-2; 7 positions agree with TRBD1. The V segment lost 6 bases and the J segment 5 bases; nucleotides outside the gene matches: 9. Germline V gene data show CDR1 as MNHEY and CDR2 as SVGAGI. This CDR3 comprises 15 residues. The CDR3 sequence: CASSHRGPGTGELFF. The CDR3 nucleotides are TGTGCCAGCAGCCACAGGGGCCCCGGGACCGGGGAGCTGTTTTTT.

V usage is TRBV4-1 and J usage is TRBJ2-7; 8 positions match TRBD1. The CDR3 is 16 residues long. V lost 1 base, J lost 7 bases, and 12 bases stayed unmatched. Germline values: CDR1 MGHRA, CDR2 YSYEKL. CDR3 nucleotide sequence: TGCGCCAGCAGCCAAGGGCTGGACAGGGAGAGAGGGGAGCAGTACTTC. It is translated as CASSQGLDRERGEQYF.

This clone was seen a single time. CDR3 DNA: TGTGCCAGCAGTGAGGACGGACAGCCTAATGAAAAACTGTTTTTT. Amino acids: CASSEDGQPNEKLFF. The rearrangement links TRBV25-1 to TRBJ1-4, with D possibly being TRBD1 (6 bases). In germline, CDR1 is MGHDK, CDR2 SYGVNS. V lost 3 bases and J 3 bases, leaving 11 bases between the germline ends. The CDR3 is 15 amino acids.

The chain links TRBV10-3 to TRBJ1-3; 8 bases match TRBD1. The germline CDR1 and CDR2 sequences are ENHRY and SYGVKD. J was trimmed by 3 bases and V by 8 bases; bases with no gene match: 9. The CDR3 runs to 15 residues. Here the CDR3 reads CAIYPSGGGGNTIYF. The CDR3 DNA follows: TGTGCCATCTACCCCTCAGGGGGCGGTGGAAACACCATATATTTT.

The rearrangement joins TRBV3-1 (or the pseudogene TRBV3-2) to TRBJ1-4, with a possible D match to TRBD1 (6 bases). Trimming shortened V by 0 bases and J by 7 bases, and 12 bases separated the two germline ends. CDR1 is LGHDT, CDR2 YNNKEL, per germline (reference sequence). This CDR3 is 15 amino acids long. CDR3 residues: CASSQDGAGAEKLFF. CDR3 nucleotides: TGTGCCAGCAGCCAAGATGGAGCAGGGGCTGAAAAACTGTTTTTT.

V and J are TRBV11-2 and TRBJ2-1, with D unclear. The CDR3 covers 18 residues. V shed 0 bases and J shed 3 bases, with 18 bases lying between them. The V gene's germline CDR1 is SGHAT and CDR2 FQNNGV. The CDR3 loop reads CASSLENSIIRYYNEQFF. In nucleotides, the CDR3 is TGTGCCAGCAGCTTAGAAAACAGCATAATTCGATACTACAATGAGCAGTTCTTC.

This CDR3 is CASSELGGEYNEQFF. The CDR3, as DNA: TGTGCCAGCAGTGAGTTGGGGGGGGAGTACAATGAGCAGTTCTTC. The chain carries TRBV2 and TRBJ2-1; 7 bases line up with TRBD2. J gave up 4 bases and V 3 bases, and 6 bases lay outside the gene matches. The CDR3 is 15 residues long. Germline assignment: CDR1 SNHLY and CDR2 FYNNEI.

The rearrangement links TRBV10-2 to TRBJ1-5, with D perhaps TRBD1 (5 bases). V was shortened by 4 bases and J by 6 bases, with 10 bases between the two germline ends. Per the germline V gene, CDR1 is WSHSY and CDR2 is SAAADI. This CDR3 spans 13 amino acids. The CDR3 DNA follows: TGCGCCAGCAGTGTAGGGGTTGCTCAGCCCCAGCATTTT. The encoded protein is CASSVGVAQPQHF.

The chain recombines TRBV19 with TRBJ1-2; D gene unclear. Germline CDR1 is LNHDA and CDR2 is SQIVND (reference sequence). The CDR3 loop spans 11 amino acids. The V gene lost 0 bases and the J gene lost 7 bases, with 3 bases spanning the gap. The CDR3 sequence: CASSIDRGYTF. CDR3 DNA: TGTGCCAGTAGTATAGATCGTGGCTACACCTTC. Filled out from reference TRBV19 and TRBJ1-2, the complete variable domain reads DGGITQSPKYLFRKEGQNVTLSCEQNLNHDAMYWYRQDPGQGLRLIYYSQIVNDFQKGDIAEGYSVSREKKESFPLTVTSAQKNPTAFYLCASSIDRGYTFGSGTRLTVV.

CDR3 region: CASRGDSYTQYF. Written as DNA, the CDR3 is TGTGCCAGCAGGGGAGACTCCTATACGCAGTATTTT. The chain uses TRBV6-6 and TRBJ2-3, with D perhaps TRBD2 (5 bases). The CDR3 extends over 12 amino acids. Per germline, CDR1 MNHNY and CDR2 SVGAGI (reference sequence). V dropped 6 bases and J dropped 7 bases, with 11 bases sitting between them.

The CDR3 coding sequence is TGCGCCAGCAGCTTGGGGCTGGACAGGGAATTTGGGGCCGGGGAGCTGTTTTTT. This sequence encodes CASSLGLDREFGAGELFF. This chain joins TRBV5-1 and TRBJ2-2; 8 nucleotides agree with TRBD1. The CDR3 has 18 residues. The V gene's germline CDR1 is SGHRS and CDR2 YFSETQ. J was trimmed by 6 bases and V by 0 bases; bases with no gene match: 13.

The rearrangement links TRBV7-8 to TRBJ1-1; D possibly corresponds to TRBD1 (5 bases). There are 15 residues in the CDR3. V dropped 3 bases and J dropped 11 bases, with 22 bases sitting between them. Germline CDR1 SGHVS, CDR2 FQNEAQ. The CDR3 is CASSFGLSGHSTAFF. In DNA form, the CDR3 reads TGTGCCAGCAGCTTCGGTCTGTCAGGGCATTCCACGGCTTTCTTT.

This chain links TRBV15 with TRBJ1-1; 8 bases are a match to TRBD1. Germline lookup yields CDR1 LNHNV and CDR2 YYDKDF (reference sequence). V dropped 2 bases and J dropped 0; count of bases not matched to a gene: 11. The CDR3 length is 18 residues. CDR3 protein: CATSRFGIPGGVNTEAFF. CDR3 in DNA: TGTGCCACCAGCAGATTTGGCATACCAGGGGGCGTGAACACTGAAGCTTTCTTT. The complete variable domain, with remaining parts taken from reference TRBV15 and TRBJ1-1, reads DAMVIQNPRYQVTQFGKPVTLSCSQTLNHNVMYWYQQKSSQAPKLLFHYYDKDFNNEADTPDNFQSRRPNTSFCFLDIRSPGLGDTAMYLCATSRFGIPGGVNTEAFFGQGTRLTVV.

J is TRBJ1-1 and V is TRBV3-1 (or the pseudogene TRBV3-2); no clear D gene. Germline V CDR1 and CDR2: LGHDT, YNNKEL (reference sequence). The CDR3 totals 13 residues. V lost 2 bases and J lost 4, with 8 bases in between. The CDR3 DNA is TGTGCCAGCAGCCAATCAAAATTCACTGAAGCTTTCTTT. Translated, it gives CASSQSKFTEAFF.

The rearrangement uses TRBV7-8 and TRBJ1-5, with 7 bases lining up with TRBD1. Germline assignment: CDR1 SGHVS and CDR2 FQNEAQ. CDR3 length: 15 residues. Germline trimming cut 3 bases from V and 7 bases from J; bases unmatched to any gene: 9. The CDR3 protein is CASSLTGPSGQPQHF. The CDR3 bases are TGTGCCAGCAGCTTGACAGGGCCCTCAGGGCAGCCCCAGCATTTT.

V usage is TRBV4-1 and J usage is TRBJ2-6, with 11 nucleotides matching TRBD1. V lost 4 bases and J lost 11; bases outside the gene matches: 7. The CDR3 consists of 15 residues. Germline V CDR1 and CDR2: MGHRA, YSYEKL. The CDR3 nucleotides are TGCGCCAGCAGCCCCGGACAGGGGGCCCCGTACGTCCTGACTTTC. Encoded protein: CASSPGQGAPYVLTF.